The clone carrying this TCR beta chain was observed a handful of times. Its antigen is unidentified. This CDR3 is built from 11 residues. Trimming stripped 5 bases from V and 8 bases from J, with 10 bases between. Germline lookup yields CDR1 DFQATT and CDR2 SNEGSKA (reference sequence). This sample was taken from a study of beta chain features in type 1 diabetes. Study outcomes and limitations: Type 1 diabetes patients had moderately but significantly shorter TCRB CDR3s in all four CD4+ subsets. A potential PCR bias toward shorter templates would be equal in patient and control samples.

Stem cell-like memory, regulatory, central memory and naive CD4+ cells were sorted via CD45RO/CCR7/CD25/CD127/CD95/CD27. Every isolated RNA sample was fully reverse transcribed, so sequencing captured expressed TCRB transcripts. It was found that naive, central memory and regulatory T cell samples averaged about 4 million reads. The data were produced by immunoSEQ multiplex PCR, yet TCRdb's version contains in-frame clones alone and is incomplete. The data show 130,000 to 150,000 clones, 9% to 9.5% seen once. Sequencing was done on a sample of central memory CD4+ T cells from blood. The chain carries TRBV20-1 and TRBJ2-4; weak D call: TRBD1 (6 bases). The receptor's source is a young man in good health. The CDR3 region is CSAGAGDIQYF. CDR3 coding DNA: TGCAGTGCTGGGGCAGGGGACATTCAGTACTTC.